This T cell receptor beta chain appears in the sequencing data of a study of beta chain features in type 1 diabetes. As regards this clone: Its specificity is not known. Other DNA sequences from this sample encode an identical CDR3 as well.

Purity of each sorted population was above 95%. The authors reverse transcribed all of the isolated RNA, so sequencing captured expressed TCRB transcripts. Generated by immunoSEQ multiplex PCR, the TCRdb table keeps only in-frame clones and is missing some. This sample carries a few hundred thousand clones, roughly 13% of them seen once, and the ten largest clones take roughly 0.0097%. Study results and limitations: Shorter TCRB CDR3s, moderately but significantly so, marked every one of the four CD4+ subsets in Type 1 diabetes patients. Researchers could not determine here whether HLA type influences TCRB rearrangement.

The germline gives CDR1 SGDLS, CDR2 YYNGEE. The CDR3 consists of 15 residues. V was pared by 0 bases and J by 0 bases, with 2 bases of the junction left unmatched. This sequence joins TRBV9 and TRBJ2-7; 8 bases fit TRBD1. Sequenced: naive CD4+ T cells from blood. The receptor comes from a woman aged 18-29 years with type 1 diabetes. The CDR3 DNA is TGTGCCAGCAGCGTAGGAGGGACAGGCTCCTACGAGCAGTACTTC. Amino acids: CASSVGGTGSYEQYF.